A single sample is the source of the 16 T cell receptor beta chains below, sequenced in a study of OX40 agonist ivuxolimab in advanced cancers. Assay: immunoSEQ multiplex PCR; the TCRdb copy retains only in-frame clones and omits some. The sample yields about 89,000 clones, approximately 93% seen once. The sequenced sample was CD4+ or CD8+ T cells sorted from blood, obtained in a trial of the OX40 agonist ivuxolimab. The source of these receptors is an adult with an advanced solid tumor such as melanoma, head and neck, liver or kidney cancer.

The chain's CDR3 is CASSIGQQETQYF. Written as DNA, the CDR3 is TGTGCCAGTAGTATAGGGCAGCAAGAGACCCAGTACTTC. The chain employs TRBV19 and TRBJ2-5; D not resolved. CDR3 size: 13 residues. The V end lost 1 base, the J end lost 2 bases, and 5 bases lay between the germline ends. The germline V gene has CDR1 LNHDA and CDR2 SQIVND (reference sequence). The full variable domain, with the rest looked up from reference TRBV19 and TRBJ2-5, is DGGITQSPKYLFRKEGQNVTLSCEQNLNHDAMYWYRQDPGQGLRLIYYSQIVNDFQKGDIAEGYSVSREKKESFPLTVTSAQKNPTAFYLCASSIGQQETQYFGPGTRLLVL.

To note about this clone: The junction departs from the called germline gene at one end, perhaps through a read error. The chain links TRBV7-9 to TRBJ2-3; D gene uncertain. This CDR3 spans 14 amino acids. From germline, CDR1 is SEHNR and CDR2 FQNEAQ (reference sequence). CDR3 bases: TGTGCCAGCAGCTTAGCGGAAGGCACGGATACGCAGTATTTT. Translating it yields CASSLAEGTDTQYF. Full variable domain (outside the CDR3, taken from reference TRBV7-9 and TRBJ2-3): DTGVSQNPRHKITKRGQNVTFRCDPISEHNRLYWYRQTLGQGPEFLTYFQNEAQLEKSRLLSDRFSAERPKGSFSTLEIQRTEQGDSAMYLCASSLAEGTDTQYFGPGTRLTVL.

J is TRBJ2-1 and V is TRBV4-3, with TRBD2 identical over 11 bases. Germline CDR1 LGHNA, CDR2 YSLEER. Losses at the gene ends were 4 bases for V and 7 bases for J; bases not matched to a gene: 12. CDR3 length: 17 residues. CDR3 in DNA: TGCGCCAGCAGCCTCTTTAGCGGGGGGGCCTCTAGTAATGAGCAGTTCTTC. It is translated as CASSLFSGGASSNEQFF.

This clone was seen only once. This rearrangement joins TRBV4-2 to TRBJ2-3; D remains ambiguous. Germline CDR1 is LGHNA and CDR2 is YNFKEQ. The CDR3 is 12 residues long. With 0 bases removed from V and 7 bases from J, the gap between germline ends came to 5 bases. CDR3 sequence reads: CASSQDVNTQYF. The CDR3, as DNA: TGTGCCAGCAGCCAAGATGTGAATACGCAGTATTTT.

The rearrangement uses TRBV10-3 and TRBJ1-3; 9 bases align to TRBD1. V gave up 8 bases and J gave up 2 bases; unmatched junction bases: 7. This CDR3 contains 15 residues. The germline gives CDR1 ENHRY, CDR2 SYGVKD. The DNA of the CDR3 is TGTGCCATCTCCAACAGGGGGCCAGCTGGAAACACCATATATTTT. The encoded protein is CAISNRGPAGNTIYF.

This clone is a singleton in its sample. The chain employs TRBV30 and TRBJ2-3; TRBD1 is a possible D gene (6 bases). Trimming took off 4 bases at V and 0 bases at J, with 11 bases between the two ends. The CDR3 sequence is 14 residues long. Per germline, CDR1 GTSNPN and CDR2 SVGIG (reference sequence). For the CDR3, the DNA is TGTGCCTGGACGGAAGGACAGAGCACAGATACGCAGTATTTT. Translated: CAWTEGQSTDTQYF.

The rearrangement uses TRBV21-1 and TRBJ2-7; the table calls TRBD1, which could not be checked here. TRBV21-1 is a pseudogene. The CDR3 covers 16 residues. CDR3 bases: TGTGCCAGCAGCATCCGAAAGAGGGCGGGACAGAGAGAGCAGTACGTC. This codes for CASSIRKRAGQREQYV.

V and J are TRBV28 and TRBJ1-3, with a possible D match to TRBD1 (5 bases). The CDR3 covers 14 residues. In germline, CDR1 is MDHEN, CDR2 SYDVKM. V lost 6 bases and J lost 0, with 9 bases in between. The CDR3 bases are TGTGCCAGCAGAGAAACAGGCTCTGGAAACACCATATATTTT. Translating it yields CASRETGSGNTIYF.

V gene TRBV15 combines with J gene TRBJ2-3, with TRBD2 identical over 14 bases. Germline V gene lookup returns CDR1 LNHNV and CDR2 YYDKDF (reference sequence). The CDR3 is 19 residues long. V shed 0 bases and J 5 bases; nucleotides not matched to a gene: 10. In nucleotides, the CDR3 is TGTGCCACCAGCAGAGACCTCACCGGGACTAGCGGGAGTAGAGATACGCAGTATTTT. The encoded protein is CATSRDLTGTSGSRDTQYF.

This rearrangement joins TRBV6-5 to TRBJ1-5, with D unresolved. CDR1 and CDR2 (germline): MNHEY, SVGAGI. The CDR3 has 12 residues. The V end lost 5 bases, the J end lost 7 bases, and 9 bases lay between the germline ends. The CDR3: CASSQTGQPQHF. CDR3 nucleotides: TGTGCCAGCAGTCAGACGGGACAGCCCCAGCATTTT.

The table lists this clone with a count of one. The gene calls are TRBV29-1 and TRBJ1-2; D call uncertain. This CDR3 has 14 amino acids. V lost 4 bases, J lost 6 bases, and 18 bases lay in between. Per germline, CDR1 SQVTM and CDR2 ANQGSEA. The CDR3 nucleotides read TGCAGCGTTGCGATCCGGGGAATGGACGATGGCTACACCTTC. Amino acids: CSVAIRGMDDGYTF.

This chain connects TRBV28 to TRBJ1-1; 7 bases are a match to TRBD1. Germline CDR1 and CDR2: MDHEN and SYDVKM. With 5 bases clipped from V and 5 bases from J, the junction kept 11 bases outside the gene matches. This CDR3 comprises 15 residues. The CDR3 bases are TGTGCCAGCAGTAATGAGGGGGCCGGGCCGACTGAAGCTTTCTTT. Protein product: CASSNEGAGPTEAFF. Full variable domain (remainder filled in from reference TRBV28 and TRBJ1-1): DVKVTQSSRYLVKRTGEKVFLECVQDMDHENMFWYRQDPGLGLRLIYFSYDVKMKEKGDIPEGYSVSREKKERFSLILESASTNQTSMYLCASSNEGAGPTEAFFGQGTRLTVV.

V usage is TRBV11-3 and J usage is TRBJ1-1; 10 nucleotides agree with TRBD1. The CDR3 covers 20 residues. Germline trimming cut 5 bases from V and 5 bases from J; bases unmatched to any gene: 23. CDR1 and CDR2 from the germline V gene are SGHNT and YENEEA. CDR3: CASSDPFAPTGGFWGTEAFF. In nucleotides, the CDR3 is TGTGCCAGCAGCGATCCATTTGCGCCGACAGGGGGCTTTTGGGGAACTGAAGCTTTCTTT. The whole variable domain, remainder taken from reference TRBV11-3 and TRBJ1-1, is EAGVVQSPRYKIIEKKQPVAFWCNPISGHNTLYWYLQNLGQGPELLIRYENEEAVDDSQLPKDRFSAERLKGVDSTLKIQPAELGDSAVYLCASSDPFAPTGGFWGTEAFFGQGTRLTVV.

The chain links TRBV5-1 to TRBJ2-1; D uncertain. The ends were cut back, 0 bases at V and 0 bases at J, with 4 bases in the middle. Germline V gene lookup returns CDR1 SGHRS and CDR2 YFSETQ. The CDR3 is 14 amino acids. CDR3 bases: TGCGCCAGCAGCTTGGGGGACTCCTACAATGAGCAGTTCTTC. Translation: CASSLGDSYNEQFF.

The chain carries TRBV6-1 and TRBJ1-1; D might be TRBD1 (6 bases). The CDR3 extends over 14 amino acids. V gave up 6 bases and J gave up 3 bases, with 14 bases separating them. CDR1 MNHNS and CDR2 SASEGT come from the germline V gene. CDR3 DNA: TGTGCCAGCAGCCAAAAGGGGGTTGACACTGAAGCTTTCTTT. This gives the protein CASSQKGVDTEAFF.

In this sample, this clone turned up once. The CDR3 sequence: CASSLDGQGWSPLHF. DNA for the CDR3: TGTGCCAGCAGCTTAGACGGACAGGGTTGGTCACCCCTCCACTTT. The chain couples TRBV11-3 to TRBJ1-6, with 8 bases that match TRBD1. Germline CDR1 and CDR2: SGHNT and YENEEA. This CDR3 spans 15 amino acids. V lost 0 bases, J lost 10 bases, and 5 bases stayed unmatched.